What follows is one T cell receptor beta chain and its context. Its matching antigen is unknown. The sequence runs out 3 residues before the end of the CDR3; the remainder is reconstructed from the germline J gene. The sample comes from a study of T cells in women clearing cervical HPV infection. Overall study findings and caveats: Cases carried less TRBV6-7 than controls: about 0.1% versus 0.15%. Effector/memory and HPV-specific T cells were not isolated, and association timing is unknown. Richness differences could reflect unmeasured T-cell content per sample.

Using immunoSEQ multiplex PCR, the repertoire was profiled, and TCRdb retains in-frame clones only, with some absent. This sample's table has 22,000 or so clones. The CDR3 has 13 residues. The germline CDR1 and CDR2 sequences are DFQATT and SNEGSKA (reference sequence). This sequence joins TRBV20-1 and TRBJ2-4; D might be TRBD1 (6 bases). This clonotype was obtained from a woman between 18 and 70 years old with a cervical HPV16 infection that either progressed to CIN3+ or cleared (not recorded which). The sequencing sample was made of blood buffy coat. The CDR3 region is CSAQDSPAAGQYF. The part of the CDR3 DNA that was read is TGCAGTGCTCAGGACAGCCCCGCGGCTGGT.